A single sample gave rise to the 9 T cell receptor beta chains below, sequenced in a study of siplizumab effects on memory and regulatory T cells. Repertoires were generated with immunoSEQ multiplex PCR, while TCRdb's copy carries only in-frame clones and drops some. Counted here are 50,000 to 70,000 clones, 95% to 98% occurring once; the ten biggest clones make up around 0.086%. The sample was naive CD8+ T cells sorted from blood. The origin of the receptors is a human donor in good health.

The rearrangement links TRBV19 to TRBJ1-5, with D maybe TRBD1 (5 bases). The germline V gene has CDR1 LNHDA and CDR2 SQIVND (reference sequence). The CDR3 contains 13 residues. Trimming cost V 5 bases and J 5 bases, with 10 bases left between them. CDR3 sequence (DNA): TGTGCCAGTAGTTCAGGGCCCCATCAGCCCCAGCATTTT. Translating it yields CASSSGPHQPQHF.

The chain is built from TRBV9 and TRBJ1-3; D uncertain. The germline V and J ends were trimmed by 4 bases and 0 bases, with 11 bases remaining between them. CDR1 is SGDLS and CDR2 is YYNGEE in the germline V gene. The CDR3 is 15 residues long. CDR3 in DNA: TGTGCCAGCAGCCCCACAGCGAGCTCTGGAAACACCATATATTTT. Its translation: CASSPTASSGNTIYF.

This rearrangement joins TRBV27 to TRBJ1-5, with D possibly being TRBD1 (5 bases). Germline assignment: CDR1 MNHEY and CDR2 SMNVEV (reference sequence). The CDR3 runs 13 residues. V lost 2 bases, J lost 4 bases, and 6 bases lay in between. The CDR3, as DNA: TGTGCCAGCAGTTTAAGGGGAAATCAGCCCCAGCATTTT. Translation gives CASSLRGNQPQHF.

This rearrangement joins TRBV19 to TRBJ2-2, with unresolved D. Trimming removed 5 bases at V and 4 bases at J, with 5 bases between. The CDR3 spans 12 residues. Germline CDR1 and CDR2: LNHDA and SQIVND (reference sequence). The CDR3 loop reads CASSYPTGELFF. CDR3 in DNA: TGTGCCAGTAGTTACCCCACCGGGGAGCTGTTTTTT.

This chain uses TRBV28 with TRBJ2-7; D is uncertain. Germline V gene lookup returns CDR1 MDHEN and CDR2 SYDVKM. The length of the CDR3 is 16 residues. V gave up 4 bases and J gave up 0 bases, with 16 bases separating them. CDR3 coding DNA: TGTGCCAGCAGTTCTTTAACCCCCTCCGGCTCCTACGAGCAGTACTTC. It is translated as CASSSLTPSGSYEQYF.

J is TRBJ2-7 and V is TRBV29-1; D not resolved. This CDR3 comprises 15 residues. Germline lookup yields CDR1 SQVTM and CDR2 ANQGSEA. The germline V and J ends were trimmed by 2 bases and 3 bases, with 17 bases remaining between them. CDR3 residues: CSVETSAAVRYEQYF. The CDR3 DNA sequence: TGCAGCGTTGAAACCTCCGCAGCCGTCCGCTACGAGCAGTACTTC.

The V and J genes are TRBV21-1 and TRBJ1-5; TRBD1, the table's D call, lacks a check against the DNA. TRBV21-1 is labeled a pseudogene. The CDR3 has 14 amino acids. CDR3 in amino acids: CASRDRGGNQPQHF. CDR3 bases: TGTGCCAGCAGGGACAGGGGCGGCAATCAGCCCCAGCATTTT.

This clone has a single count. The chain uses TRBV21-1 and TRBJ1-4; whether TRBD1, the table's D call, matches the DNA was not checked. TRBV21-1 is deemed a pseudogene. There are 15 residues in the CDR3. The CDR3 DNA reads TGTGCCAGCAGCAAAGTCCGGACACCCGGCGGAAAACTGTTTTTT. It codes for CASSKVRTPGGKLFF.

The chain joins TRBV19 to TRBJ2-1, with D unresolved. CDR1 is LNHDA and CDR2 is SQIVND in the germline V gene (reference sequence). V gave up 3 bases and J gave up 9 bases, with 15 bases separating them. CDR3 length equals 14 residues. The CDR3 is CASSIGLDLVEQFF. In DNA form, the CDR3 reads TGTGCCAGTAGTATTGGCCTAGACTTGGTTGAGCAGTTCTTC.